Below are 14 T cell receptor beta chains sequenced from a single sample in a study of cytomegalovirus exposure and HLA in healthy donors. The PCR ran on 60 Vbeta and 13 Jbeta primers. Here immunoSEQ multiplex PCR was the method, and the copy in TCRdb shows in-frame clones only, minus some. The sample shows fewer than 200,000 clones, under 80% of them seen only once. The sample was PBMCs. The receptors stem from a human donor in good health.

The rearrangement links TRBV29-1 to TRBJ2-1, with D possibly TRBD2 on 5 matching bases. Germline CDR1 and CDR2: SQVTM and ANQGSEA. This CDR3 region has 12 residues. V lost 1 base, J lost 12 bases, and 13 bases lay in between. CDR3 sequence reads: CSVEGSSGWQFF. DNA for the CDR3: TGCAGCGTTGAAGGGTCAAGCGGCTGGCAGTTCTTC.

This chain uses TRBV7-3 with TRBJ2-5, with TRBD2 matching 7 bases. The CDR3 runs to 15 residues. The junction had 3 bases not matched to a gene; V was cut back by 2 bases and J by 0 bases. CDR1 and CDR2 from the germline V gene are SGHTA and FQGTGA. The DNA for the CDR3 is TGTGCCAGCAGCTTAGCGGGGGTCAACCAAGAGACCCAGTACTTC. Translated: CASSLAGVNQETQYF.

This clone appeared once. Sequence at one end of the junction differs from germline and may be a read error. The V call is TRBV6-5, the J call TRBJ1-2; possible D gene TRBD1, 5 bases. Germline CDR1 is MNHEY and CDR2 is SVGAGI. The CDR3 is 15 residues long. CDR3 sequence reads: CASSYGLAGSYGYPF. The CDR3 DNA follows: TGTGCCAGCAGTTACGGTTTGGCAGGGTCCTATGGCTACCCCTTC.

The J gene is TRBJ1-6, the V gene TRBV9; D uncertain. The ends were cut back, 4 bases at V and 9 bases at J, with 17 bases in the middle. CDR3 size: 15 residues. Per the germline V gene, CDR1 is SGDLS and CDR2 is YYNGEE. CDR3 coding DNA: TGTGCCAGCAGCCCTCAGTCGGGGTATGGTTCACCCCTCCACTTT. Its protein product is CASSPQSGYGSPLHF.

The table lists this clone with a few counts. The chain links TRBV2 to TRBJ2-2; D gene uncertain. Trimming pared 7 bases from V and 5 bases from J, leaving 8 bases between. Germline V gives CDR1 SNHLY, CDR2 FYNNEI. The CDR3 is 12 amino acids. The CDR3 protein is CASTLSTGELFF. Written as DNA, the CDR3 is TGTGCCAGCACGCTCAGTACCGGGGAGCTGTTTTTT.

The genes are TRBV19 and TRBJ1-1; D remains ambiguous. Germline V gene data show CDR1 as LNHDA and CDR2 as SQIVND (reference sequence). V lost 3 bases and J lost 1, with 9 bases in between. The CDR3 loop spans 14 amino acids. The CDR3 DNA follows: TGTGCCAGTAGTATGATGGCCGCGAACACTGAAGCTTTCTTT. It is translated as CASSMMAANTEAFF.

This chain's CDR3 is CASSGPGGNEKLFF. Here the CDR3 DNA reads TGTGCCAGCAGTGGACCTGGAGGTAATGAAAAACTGTTTTTT. The J gene is TRBJ1-4, the V gene TRBV6-1; D remains ambiguous. The CDR3 sequence is 14 residues long. V lost 4 bases, J lost 4 bases, and 10 bases lay in between. Germline assignment: CDR1 MNHNS and CDR2 SASEGT.

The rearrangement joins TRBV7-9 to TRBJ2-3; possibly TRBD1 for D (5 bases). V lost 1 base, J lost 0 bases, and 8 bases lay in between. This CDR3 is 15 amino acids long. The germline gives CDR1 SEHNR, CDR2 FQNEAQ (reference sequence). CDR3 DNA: TGTGCCAGCAGCTTAGAACAGGCTAGCACAGATACGCAGTATTTT. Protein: CASSLEQASTDTQYF.

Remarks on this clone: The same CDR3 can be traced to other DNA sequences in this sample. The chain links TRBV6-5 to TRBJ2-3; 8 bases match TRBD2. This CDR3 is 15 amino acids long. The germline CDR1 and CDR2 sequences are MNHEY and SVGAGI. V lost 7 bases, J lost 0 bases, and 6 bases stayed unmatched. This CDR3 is CASTTSGTSTDTQYF. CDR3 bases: TGTGCCAGCACCACTAGCGGTACTAGCACAGATACGCAGTATTTT.

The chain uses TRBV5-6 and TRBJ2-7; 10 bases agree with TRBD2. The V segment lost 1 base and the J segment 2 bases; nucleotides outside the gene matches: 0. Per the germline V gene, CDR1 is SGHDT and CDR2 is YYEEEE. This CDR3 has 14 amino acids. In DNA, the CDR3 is TGTGCCAGCAGCTTGACTAGCGGGGCCTACGAGCAGTACTTC. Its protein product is CASSLTSGAYEQYF.

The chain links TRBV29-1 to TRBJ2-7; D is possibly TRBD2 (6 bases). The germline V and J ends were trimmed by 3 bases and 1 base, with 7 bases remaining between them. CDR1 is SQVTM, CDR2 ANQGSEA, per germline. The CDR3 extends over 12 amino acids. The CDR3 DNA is TGCAGCGTTGAGGAGGGATCCTACGAGCAGTACTTC. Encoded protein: CSVEEGSYEQYF.

CDR3 bases: TGCAGCGGTCGACTAGCGAATTACCCAGATACGCAGTATTTT. Translating gives CSGRLANYPDTQYF. The chain uses TRBV29-1 and TRBJ2-3; the match to TRBD2 covers 8 bases. This CDR3 is built from 14 residues. In germline, CDR1 is SQVTM, CDR2 ANQGSEA. V lost 7 bases to trimming and J lost 4 bases; unmatched junction nucleotides: 10.

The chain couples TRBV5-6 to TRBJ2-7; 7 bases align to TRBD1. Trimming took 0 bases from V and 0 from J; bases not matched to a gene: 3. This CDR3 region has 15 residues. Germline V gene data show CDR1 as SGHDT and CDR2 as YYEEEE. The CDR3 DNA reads TGTGCCAGCAGCTTGGGACAGGGAAGCTCCTACGAGCAGTACTTC. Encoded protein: CASSLGQGSSYEQYF.

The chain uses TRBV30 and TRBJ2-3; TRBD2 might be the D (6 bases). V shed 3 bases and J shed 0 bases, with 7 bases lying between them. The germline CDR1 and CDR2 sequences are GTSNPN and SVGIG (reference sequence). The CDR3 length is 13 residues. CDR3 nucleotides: TGTGCCTGGAGGGCGGGGAGCACAGATACGCAGTATTTT. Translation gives CAWRAGSTDTQYF.